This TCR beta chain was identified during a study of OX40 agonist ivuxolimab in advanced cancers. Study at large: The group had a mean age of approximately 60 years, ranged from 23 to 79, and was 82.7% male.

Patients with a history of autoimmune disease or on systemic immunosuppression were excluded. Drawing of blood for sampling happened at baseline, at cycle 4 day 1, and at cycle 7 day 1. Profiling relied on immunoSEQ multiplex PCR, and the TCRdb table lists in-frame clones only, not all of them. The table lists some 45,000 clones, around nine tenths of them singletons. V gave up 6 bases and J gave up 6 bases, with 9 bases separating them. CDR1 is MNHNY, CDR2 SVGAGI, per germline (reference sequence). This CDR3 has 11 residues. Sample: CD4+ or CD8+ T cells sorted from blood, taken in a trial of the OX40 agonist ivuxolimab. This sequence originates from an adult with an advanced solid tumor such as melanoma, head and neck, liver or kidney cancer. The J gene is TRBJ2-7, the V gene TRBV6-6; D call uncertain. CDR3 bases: TGTGCCAGCAGCCTGGGTTTCGAGCAGTACTTC. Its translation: CASSLGFEQYF.